This TCR beta chain stems from a study of blood T cell repertoires in COVID-19. Turning to the study itself: Researchers got acute and convalescent COVID-19 samples from the United States, Italy and Spain.

This clone was observed a single time. In the source study's methods: By means of reference gene primer amplification, nucleated cell counts were estimated. The repertoire was sequenced with immunoSEQ multiplex PCR; TCRdb's copy has only in-frame clones and lacks some. From that table come the V and J calls and clone size; the DNA was used to work out D and trimming. The table includes 200,000 or so clones, 65% to 90% detected once. This CDR3 has 14 residues. Material for sequencing was peripheral blood. V and J are TRBV21-1 and TRBJ2-1; the DNA was not used to check the table's D call, TRBD1. TRBV21-1 is a pseudogene segment. The sequence came from a human donor in a cohort sampled during active COVID-19. CDR3 DNA sequence: TGTGCCAGCAGTGGCAGGCGTTTTATCCATGAGCAGTTCTTC. Amino acid sequence: CASSGRRFIHEQFF.